What follows are 27 T cell receptor beta chains derived from one specimen sequenced in a study of shared clonotypes between healthy human individuals. Only in-frame clones appear in the TCRdb table, and some are missing; sequencing was by immunoSEQ multiplex PCR. The sample lists 2 million to 2.5 million clones, approximately 93% occurring once. The sample consisted of naive CD4+ T cells from PBMCs. This sample's subset: CD45RA+ positively selected. The receptors derive from a man between 18 and 29 years old in good health. Some clones in this sample may be carry-over from other donors' samples.

Written as DNA, the CDR3 is TGCGCCAGCAGCAAGGGACGGCTACTTGACATGAACACTGAAGCTTTCTTT. As protein: CASSKGRLLDMNTEAFF. V usage is TRBV5-1 and J usage is TRBJ1-1; perhaps TRBD1 as D (5 bases). CDR1 is SGHRS and CDR2 is YFSETQ in the germline V gene. The ends were cut back, 4 bases at V and 0 bases at J, with 19 bases in the middle. This CDR3 is 17 amino acids long. The full variable domain, with the rest looked up from reference TRBV5-1 and TRBJ1-1, is KAGVTQTPRYLIKTRGQQVTLSCSPISGHRSVSWYQQTPGQGLQFLFEYFSETQRNKGNFPGRFSGRQFSNSRSEMNVSTLELGDSALYLCASSKGRLLDMNTEAFFGQGTRLTVV.

Turning to this clone: The sample holds other DNA sequences that translate to the same CDR3. This chain connects TRBV28 to TRBJ2-3, with 9 bases aligning to TRBD1. CDR1 MDHEN and CDR2 SYDVKM come from the germline V gene. The ends lost 3 bases at V and 4 bases at J; junction bases unmatched: 5. The CDR3 sequence is 15 residues long. Here the CDR3 reads CASSFRDRVADTQYF. CDR3 sequence (DNA): TGTGCCAGCAGTTTCAGGGACAGGGTGGCAGATACGCAGTATTTT.

This clone was counted once. The chain employs TRBV19 and TRBJ1-2; 7 bases fit TRBD1. Losses at the gene ends were 10 bases for V and 3 bases for J; bases not matched to a gene: 20. Germline V CDR1 and CDR2: LNHDA, SQIVND (reference sequence). The CDR3 covers 17 residues. Written as DNA, the CDR3 is TGTGCCACCCTCCCCCGGCCAGGGGGAAAATGGGACTATGGCTACACCTTC. Translated: CATLPRPGGKWDYGYTF.

The chain recombines TRBV6-6 with TRBJ2-1; D remains ambiguous. The V end was cut by 6 bases, the J end by 8 bases, with 11 bases between. The CDR3 extends over 12 amino acids. In germline, CDR1 is MNHNY, CDR2 SVGAGI (reference sequence). For the CDR3, the DNA is TGTGCCAGCAGATCCCCTGCGCATGAGCAGTTCTTC. It translates to CASRSPAHEQFF.

This chain uses TRBV27 with TRBJ1-5; no clear D. CDR3 length equals 15 residues. The germline V and J ends were trimmed by 3 bases and 0 bases, with 9 bases remaining between them. The V gene's germline CDR1 is MNHEY and CDR2 SMNVEV (reference sequence). The CDR3 nucleotides are TGTGCCAGCAGTTTCGACTCTATTAGCAATCAGCCCCAGCATTTT. Amino acids: CASSFDSISNQPQHF.

The chain couples TRBV28 to TRBJ1-2; D unresolved. CDR3 size: 13 residues. Between the trimmed V and J ends, which lost 2 bases and 4 bases, there was a span of 8 bases. Germline V lookup: CDR1 MDHEN, CDR2 SYDVKM. The CDR3 DNA reads as TGTGCCAGCAGTTTAGAACAGAGCTATGGCTACACCTTC. This codes for CASSLEQSYGYTF.

J is TRBJ2-7 and V is TRBV7-9, with 10 nucleotides matching TRBD2. V was clipped by 10 bases and J by 7 bases; unmatched bases: 7. The CDR3 totals 12 residues. Germline V gives CDR1 SEHNR, CDR2 FQNEAQ (reference sequence). The CDR3 coding sequence is TGTGCCACCGGGACTAGCGCTCCGGAGCAGTACTTC. It translates to CATGTSAPEQYF. Full variable domain (outside the CDR3, taken from reference TRBV7-9 and TRBJ2-7): DTGVSQNPRHKITKRGQNVTFRCDPISEHNRLYWYRQTLGQGPEFLTYFQNEAQLEKSRLLSDRFSAERPKGSFSTLEIQRTEQGDSAMYLCATGTSAPEQYFGPGTRLTVT.

This chain links TRBV18 with TRBJ1-1; 8 bases line up with TRBD1. CDR1 is KGHSH and CDR2 is LQKENI in the germline V gene. Germline trimming cut 5 bases from V and 6 bases from J; bases unmatched to any gene: 5. The CDR3 totals 13 residues. The CDR3 DNA is TGTGCCAGCTCATCGGACAGGGAGTCTGAAGCTTTCTTT. Its protein is CASSSDRESEAFF. Full variable domain (remainder filled in from reference TRBV18 and TRBJ1-1): NAGVMQNPRHLVRRRGQEARLRCSPMKGHSHVYWYRQLPEEGLKFMVYLQKENIIDESGMPKERFSAEFPKEGPSILRIQQVVRGDSAAYFCASSSDRESEAFFGQGTRLTVV.

The chain has TRBV7-3 and TRBJ2-5, with D maybe TRBD2 (6 bases). The CDR3 is 14 amino acids. The V gene lost 4 bases and the J gene lost 6 bases, with 15 bases spanning the gap. Germline V lookup: CDR1 SGHTA, CDR2 FQGTGA. CDR3 nucleotide sequence: TGTGCCAGCAGCTCGGAGGGCCCAGGACAGACCCAGTACTTC. Translation: CASSSEGPGQTQYF.

V and J are TRBV14 and TRBJ2-7, with D tentatively TRBD2 (6 bases). The CDR3 runs 15 residues. V was trimmed by 4 bases and J by 9 bases, leaving 22 bases between them. CDR1 and CDR2 from the germline V gene are SGHDN and FVKESK. In DNA form, the CDR3 reads TGTGCCAGCAGCCTTTCGGGACTGGGCCTAATGGTGCAGTACTTC. It yields the protein CASSLSGLGLMVQYF.

This chain links TRBV5-4 with TRBJ1-2, with 8 bases matching TRBD1. This CDR3 is built from 13 residues. Germline trimming cut 4 bases from V and 8 bases from J; bases unmatched to any gene: 7. Germline CDR1 SGHNT, CDR2 YYREEE (reference sequence). The CDR3 coding sequence is TGTGCCAGCAGCACCCAGGGGGCACGGGGCTACACCTTC. Amino acid sequence: CASSTQGARGYTF.

The chain joins TRBV9 to TRBJ2-5, with 8 bases lining up with TRBD2. The germline gives CDR1 SGDLS, CDR2 YYNGEE. Losses at the gene ends were 3 bases for V and 3 bases for J; bases not matched to a gene: 7. There are 15 residues in the CDR3. Written as DNA, the CDR3 is TGTGCCAGCAGCGGGTGGGGGACTAGGGAAGAGACCCAGTACTTC. Amino acid sequence: CASSGWGTREETQYF.

The chain employs TRBV5-1 and TRBJ1-4, with D tentatively TRBD1 (5 bases). Trimming took off 5 bases at V and 4 bases at J, with 12 bases between the two ends. Germline values: CDR1 SGHRS, CDR2 YFSETQ. CDR3 length equals 14 residues. The chain's CDR3 is CASRQQAFNEKLFF. The CDR3 nucleotides are TGCGCCAGCAGACAACAGGCCTTTAATGAAAAACTGTTTTTT.

V usage is TRBV27 and J usage is TRBJ2-2, with 8 bases fitting TRBD1. Per germline, CDR1 MNHEY and CDR2 SMNVEV (reference sequence). The J segment lost 5 bases and the V segment lost 4 bases, leaving 6 bases of the junction unmatched. This CDR3 contains 15 residues. CDR3 sequence: CASSSGQGWTGELFF. As DNA, the CDR3 is TGTGCCAGCAGTTCAGGACAGGGATGGACCGGGGAGCTGTTTTTT.

The chain uses TRBV28 and TRBJ2-1; D unresolved. Germline CDR1 MDHEN, CDR2 SYDVKM. The CDR3 runs to 13 residues. V was pared by 6 bases and J by 8 bases, with 14 bases between. The CDR3 reads CASSLPFGYEQFF. CDR3 coding DNA: TGTGCCAGCAGCCTGCCGTTTGGGTATGAGCAGTTCTTC.

The gene calls are TRBV4-1 and TRBJ2-4; D gene unclear. Trimming shortened V by 1 base and J by 0 bases, and 16 bases separated the two germline ends. There are 18 residues in the CDR3. Germline-derived CDR1 and CDR2 are MGHRA and YSYEKL. DNA of the CDR3: TGCGCCAGCAGCCAAGTAATCGGAGCAGAACTAGCCAAAAACATTCAGTACTTC. Residues: CASSQVIGAELAKNIQYF.

This chain's CDR3 is CASSYKGYTIYF. For the CDR3, the DNA is TGTGCCAGCAGTTATAAGGGGTACACCATATATTTT. V gene TRBV28 combines with J gene TRBJ1-3, with a weak D call TRBD1 (5 bases). The CDR3 has 12 residues. Germline assignment: CDR1 MDHEN and CDR2 SYDVKM. V lost 4 bases and J lost 8, with 9 bases in between.

This clone was recorded once. This sequence joins TRBV28 and TRBJ2-3, with 10 bases that match TRBD1. J lost 0 bases, V lost 6 bases, and 3 bases had no gene match. The CDR3 spans 15 residues. CDR1 is MDHEN, CDR2 SYDVKM, per germline. DNA for the CDR3: TGTGCCAGCAGCTGGACAGGGGGTAGCACAGATACGCAGTATTTT. This encodes CASSWTGGSTDTQYF. Variable domain in full (rest from reference TRBV28 and TRBJ2-3): DVKVTQSSRYLVKRTGEKVFLECVQDMDHENMFWYRQDPGLGLRLIYFSYDVKMKEKGDIPEGYSVSREKKERFSLILESASTNQTSMYLCASSWTGGSTDTQYFGPGTRLTVL.

The chain carries TRBV29-1 and TRBJ1-6, with 9 nucleotides matching TRBD1. The CDR3 contains 13 residues. The germline CDR1 and CDR2 sequences are SQVTM and ANQGSEA. V lost 6 bases to trimming and J lost 7 bases; unmatched junction nucleotides: 4. The CDR3 DNA follows: TGCAGCGTAGCTACAGGGGGCAATTCACCCCTCCACTTT. It translates to CSVATGGNSPLHF.

This chain joins TRBV6-5 and TRBJ1-2; 7 nucleotides line up with TRBD1. The length of the CDR3 is 15 residues. V was pared by 4 bases and J by 5 bases, with 10 bases of the junction left unmatched. Germline V gene data show CDR1 as MNHEY and CDR2 as SVGAGI. Written as DNA, the CDR3 is TGTGCCAGCAGTTCCCGGACAGGCTCCCTTTATGGCTACACCTTC. Translating it yields CASSSRTGSLYGYTF.

V usage is TRBV29-1 and J usage is TRBJ2-5, with D possibly matching TRBD2 (5 bases). The DNA end is a closer match to TRBJ2-7, so the J assignment may be wrong. The CDR3 totals 12 residues. Germline values: CDR1 SQVTM, CDR2 ANQGSEA. The CDR3 spells CSAVRGSYEQYF. DNA of the CDR3: TGCAGCGCTGTCCGGGGTTCCTACGAGCAGTACTTC.

This clone showed up just once. This sequence joins TRBV7-8 and TRBJ2-6; D unresolved. V dropped 6 bases and J dropped 4 bases, with 7 bases sitting between them. Germline loops: CDR1 SGHVS, CDR2 FQNEAQ. This CDR3 is 13 amino acids long. In nucleotides, the CDR3 is TGTGCCAGCAGACTGACGGGGGCCAACGTCCTGACTTTC. Its protein product is CASRLTGANVLTF.

The rearrangement links TRBV19 to TRBJ1-6; D ambiguous. V lost 10 bases and J lost 8, with 12 bases in between. The length of the CDR3 is 12 residues. CDR1 is LNHDA, CDR2 SQIVND, per germline (reference sequence). CDR3 sequence (DNA): TGTGCCACCTCAGTGGGCGATTCACCCCTCCACTTT. It yields the protein CATSVGDSPLHF.

Comments on this clone: Different DNA sequences within this sample yield the same CDR3. CDR3 region: CASSLIGGSYEQYF. CDR3 nucleotides: TGTGCCAGCAGCTTGATTGGCGGGAGTTACGAGCAGTACTTC. The chain joins TRBV7-9 to TRBJ2-7; 7 bases are shared with TRBD2. The junction had 6 bases not matched to a gene; V was cut back by 3 bases and J by 4 bases. The CDR3 totals 14 residues. Per the germline V gene, CDR1 is SEHNR and CDR2 is FQNEAQ (reference sequence). Full variable domain (remainder filled in from reference TRBV7-9 and TRBJ2-7): DTGVSQNPRHKITKRGQNVTFRCDPISEHNRLYWYRQTLGQGPEFLTYFQNEAQLEKSRLLSDRFSAERPKGSFSTLEIQRTEQGDSAMYLCASSLIGGSYEQYFGPGTRLTVT.

This chain uses TRBV10-3 with TRBJ1-1; TRBD1 aligns across 10 bases. The CDR3 runs 14 residues. CDR1 and CDR2 from the germline V gene are ENHRY and SYGVKD. Losses at the gene ends were 9 bases for V and 2 bases for J; bases not matched to a gene: 6. In DNA, the CDR3 is TGTGCCATTCGAGGACAGGGGGGAAACACTGAAGCTTTCTTT. It translates to CAIRGQGGNTEAFF.

The rearrangement joins TRBV18 to TRBJ1-1; tentative D call: TRBD1 (5 bases). The CDR3 length is 16 residues. Germline V lookup: CDR1 KGHSH, CDR2 LQKENI. The V and J ends lost 3 bases and 0 bases respectively, with 14 bases between them. CDR3 DNA sequence: TGTGCCAGCTCACCGACCCGGACAATATTGAACACTGAAGCTTTCTTT. It codes for CASSPTRTILNTEAFF.

This chain joins TRBV11-2 and TRBJ2-7; TRBD2 aligns across 9 bases. From germline, CDR1 is SGHAT and CDR2 FQNNGV. With V trimmed by 2 bases and J by 9 bases, 14 bases remained unmatched. The CDR3 sequence is 16 residues long. In DNA, the CDR3 is TGTGCCAGCAGCTTAAATAGCGGGAGTGCGAGGGTTGGGCAGTACTTC. It is translated as CASSLNSGSARVGQYF. Variable domain in full (rest from reference TRBV11-2 and TRBJ2-7): EAGVAQSPRYKIIEKRQSVAFWCNPISGHATLYWYQQILGQGPKLLIQFQNNGVVDDSQLPKDRFSAERLKGVDSTLKIQPAKLEDSAVYLCASSLNSGSARVGQYFGPGTRLTVT.